The clone carrying this T cell receptor beta chain was counted ten times or more. Its antigen remains unknown. One entry per CDR3 protein results from TCRdb running MiXCR on the 5' RACE reads. This table has some 86,000 distinct CDR3 sequences, 2.5% to 3% appearing once. The data were obtained in a study of neurological immune-mediated disorders. General study findings and limits: Sharing of CDR3 amino acid sequences among expanded clones across subjects was absent, suggesting private repertoires in all groups.

The germline V and J ends were trimmed by 6 bases and 10 bases, with 13 bases remaining between them. CDR3 size: 11 residues. Germline values: CDR1 DFQATT, CDR2 SNEGSKA (reference sequence). Material: PBMCs. This TCR was sampled from a woman in her twenties or thirties with multiple sclerosis. The chain recombines TRBV20-1 with TRBJ2-1; D is undetermined. The CDR3 nucleotides are TGCAGTGCCACCGGACGACCAGAGCAGTTCTTC. This sequence encodes CSATGRPEQFF.